Listed here are 8 T cell receptor beta chains from one sample, sequenced in a study of shared clonotypes between healthy human individuals. The data were produced by immunoSEQ multiplex PCR, yet TCRdb's version contains in-frame clones alone and is incomplete. Among fewer than 3 million clones, around 90% were seen once, and the ten largest hold approximately 0.41%. Sequencing input: naive CD4+ T cells from PBMCs. The subset: CD45RA+ positively selected. Every receptor here comes from a young man in good health. Some clones in this sample may be carry-over from other donors' samples.

The rearrangement links TRBV25-1 to TRBJ2-5; D unresolved. The J call may be faulty, since TRBJ2-7 better matches the DNA end. Germline V gives CDR1 MGHDK, CDR2 SYGVNS. The CDR3 contains 14 residues. In DNA, the CDR3 is TGTGCCAGCAGTGAAACTGGGATCTCCTACGAGCAGTACTTC. Encoded protein: CASSETGISYEQYF.

V is TRBV28 and J is TRBJ2-1; D is undetermined. CDR1 and CDR2 from the germline V gene are MDHEN and SYDVKM. This CDR3 has 14 amino acids. V gave up 7 bases and J gave up 0 bases, with 10 bases separating them. CDR3 DNA: TGTGCCAGCATCAACGGAGACTCCTACAATGAGCAGTTCTTC. This codes for CASINGDSYNEQFF.

The V call is TRBV27, the J call TRBJ2-7; unclear D gene. The ends were cut back, 6 bases at V and 2 bases at J, with 14 bases in the middle. The CDR3 extends over 14 amino acids. CDR1 and CDR2 from the germline V gene are MNHEY and SMNVEV (reference sequence). This CDR3 is CASRRSRPPYEQYF. For the CDR3, the DNA is TGTGCCAGCAGAAGGAGTCGACCTCCCTACGAGCAGTACTTC.

This sequence joins TRBV5-4 and TRBJ2-5; TRBD2 matches 9 bases. Germline V lookup: CDR1 SGHNT, CDR2 YYREEE (reference sequence). With V trimmed by 3 bases and J by 4 bases, 7 bases remained unmatched. This CDR3 comprises 15 residues. The CDR3 DNA follows: TGTGCCAGCAGCTCGGGCGGGAGGGCCCCAGAGACCCAGTACTTC. It translates to CASSSGGRAPETQYF.

Comment on this clone: Other DNA sequences within the sample encode an identical CDR3. The V call is TRBV5-1, the J call TRBJ2-7; 12 bases match TRBD1. Germline V gene data show CDR1 as SGHRS and CDR2 as YFSETQ. The CDR3 consists of 14 residues. Trimming took 4 bases from V and 6 from J; bases not matched to a gene: 5. The DNA for the CDR3 is TGCGCCAGCAGCCAGGGGACAGGGGGCGGCGAGCAGTACTTC. This translates into CASSQGTGGGEQYF.

This rearrangement joins TRBV14 to TRBJ1-2, with D possibly being TRBD1 (5 bases). The CDR3 contains 16 residues. Per germline, CDR1 SGHDN and CDR2 FVKESK. V was trimmed by 0 bases and J by 4 bases, leaving 15 bases between them. CDR3 region: CASSQDVGALGYGYTF. CDR3 in DNA: TGTGCCAGCAGCCAAGATGTCGGGGCCCTAGGCTATGGCTACACCTTC. The whole variable domain, filled in from reference TRBV14 and TRBJ1-2, reads EAGVTQFPSHSVIEKGQTVTLRCDPISGHDNLYWYRRVMGKEIKFLLHFVKESKQDESGMPNNRFLAERTGGTYSTLKVQPAELEDSGVYFCASSQDVGALGYGYTFGSGTRLTVV.

V is TRBV7-2 and J is TRBJ1-5; a weak D match, TRBD1 (5 bases). The V gene's germline CDR1 is SGHTA and CDR2 FQGNSA. The CDR3 contains 13 residues. The V end was cut by 3 bases, the J end by 4 bases, with 7 bases between. This CDR3 reads CASSFGTNQPQHF. CDR3 sequence (DNA): TGTGCCAGCAGCTTCGGGACGAATCAGCCCCAGCATTTT. Full variable domain (remainder filled in from reference TRBV7-2 and TRBJ1-5): GAGVSQSPSNKVTEKGKDVELRCDPISGHTALYWYRQSLGQGLEFLIYFQGNSAPDKSGLPSDRFSAERTGGSVSTLTIQRTQQEDSAVYLCASSFGTNQPQHFGDGTRLSIL.

The V gene is TRBV4-1, the J gene TRBJ2-7, with 10 positions matching TRBD2. V dropped 0 bases and J dropped 3; count of bases not matched to a gene: 5. CDR1 is MGHRA and CDR2 is YSYEKL in the germline V gene. The CDR3 runs to 16 residues. The CDR3 loop reads CASSQEWLAGGYEQYF. The DNA for the CDR3 is TGCGCCAGCAGCCAAGAATGGTTAGCGGGAGGCTACGAGCAGTACTTC.